A selection of T cell receptor beta chains follows, all from one sample in a study of Ad26.COV2.S vaccination and SARS-CoV-2 variants. The data were produced by immunoSEQ multiplex PCR, yet TCRdb's version contains in-frame clones alone and is incomplete. The repertoire holds about 680,000 clones, approximately 88% seen once, with about 1.5% in the top ten. This specimen consisted of peripheral blood, obtained in a trial of Ad26.COV2.S vaccine versus placebo. The receptor source for this set is a person between 18 and 59 years old who received the Ad26.COV2.S COVID-19 vaccine or a placebo. Each CDR3 is given with its conserved first and last residue. D genes are given only for firm matches. Not every row has a clone size; where given, it reads once, few, many or a size class.

CDR3 length: 18
clone size: NA
J gene: TRBJ2-7
D gene: NA
V gene: TRBV4-1
CDR3 DNA: TGCGCCAGCAGCCCAACCGAAACTCCACTAGCAACCAGATACGAGCAGTACTTC
CDR3 protein: CASSPTETPLATRYEQYF

CDR3 length: 15
clone size: NA
J gene: TRBJ1-5
D gene: NA
V gene: TRBV6-2/TRBV6-3
CDR3 DNA: TGTGCCAGCAGTTACTTTTTGGGATTCGGCCAGCCCCAGCATTTT
CDR3 protein: CASSYFLGFGQPQHF

CDR3 length: 15
clone size: NA
J gene: TRBJ1-1
D gene: NA
V gene: TRBV15
CDR3 DNA: TGTGCCACCAGCAGAAAGGACCGATGGAACACTGAAGCTTTCTTT
CDR3 protein: CATSRKDRWNTEAFF

CDR3 length: 14
clone size: NA
J gene: TRBJ2-7
D gene: NA
V gene: TRBV7-2
CDR3 DNA: TGTGCCAGCAGCCGGGGACAAGGGCAATACGAGCAGTACTTC
CDR3 protein: CASSRGQGQYEQYF

CDR3 length: 15
clone size: NA
J gene: TRBJ1-1
D gene: NA
V gene: TRBV27
CDR3 DNA: TGTGCCAGCAGTTCGAGGGCCCGAATGAACACTGAAGCTTTCTTT
CDR3 protein: CASSSRARMNTEAFF

CDR3 length: 12
clone size: NA
J gene: TRBJ2-7
D gene: NA
V gene: TRBV7-9
CDR3 DNA: TGTGCCAGCAGGCCCCCGGGTCGAGAGCAGTACTTC
CDR3 protein: CASRPPGREQYF

CDR3 length: 11
clone size: few
J gene: TRBJ2-7
D gene: TRBD1
V gene: TRBV20-1
CDR3 DNA: TGCAGTGCCGACAGGGTGGGTGAGCAGTACTTC
CDR3 protein: CSADRVGEQYF

CDR3 length: 13
clone size: NA
J gene: TRBJ2-2
D gene: NA
V gene: TRBV30
CDR3 DNA: TGTGCCTGGAGTGGGACGAACACCGGGGAGCTGTTTTTT
CDR3 protein: CAWSGTNTGELFF

CDR3 length: 16
clone size: NA
J gene: TRBJ2-3
D gene: NA
V gene: TRBV7-2
CDR3 DNA: TGTGCCAGCAGCCGGGGACTCCTTAAGACCTCAGATACGCAGTATTTT
CDR3 protein: CASSRGLLKTSDTQYF

CDR3 length: 15
clone size: NA
J gene: TRBJ1-5
D gene: NA
V gene: TRBV2
CDR3 DNA: TGTGCCAGCAGGGGCGACAGGTTTATCAATCAGCCCCAGCATTTT
CDR3 protein: CASRGDRFINQPQHF

CDR3 length: 14
clone size: NA
J gene: TRBJ2-7
D gene: NA
V gene: TRBV9
CDR3 DNA: TGTGCCAGCAGCGTAGAGTTATCTACGGGGGAGCAGTACTTC
CDR3 protein: CASSVELSTGEQYF

CDR3 length: 16
clone size: few
J gene: TRBJ2-4
D gene: TRBD2
V gene: TRBV7-2
CDR3 DNA: TGTGCCAGCAGCTCCACGACTAGCGGGGGGGCGGGCATTCAGTACTTC
CDR3 protein: CASSSTTSGGAGIQYF

CDR3 length: 15
clone size: NA
J gene: TRBJ2-7
D gene: NA
V gene: TRBV5-1
CDR3 DNA: TGCGCCAGCAGCTGGACCGGGCAGAGCTCCTACGAGCAGTACTTC
CDR3 protein: CASSWTGQSSYEQYF

CDR3 length: 15
clone size: NA
J gene: TRBJ2-3
D gene: TRBD1
V gene: TRBV18
CDR3 DNA: TGTGCCAGCTCACTCCCGGGACAGGATGCAGATACGCAGTATTTT
CDR3 protein: CASSLPGQDADTQYF

CDR3 length: 13
clone size: NA
J gene: TRBJ2-7
D gene: NA
V gene: TRBV5-5
CDR3 DNA: TGTGCCAGCAGCTTGTTAGGCAGCTACGAGCAGTACTTC
CDR3 protein: CASSLLGSYEQYF

CDR3 length: 15
clone size: few
J gene: TRBJ1-5
D gene: NA
V gene: TRBV9
CDR3 DNA: TGTGCCAGCAGCGCGGACGGTTTTAGCAATCAGCCCCAGCATTTT
CDR3 protein: CASSADGFSNQPQHF

CDR3 length: 15
clone size: NA
J gene: TRBJ1-4
D gene: NA
V gene: TRBV5-4
CDR3 DNA: TGTGCCAGCAGCTTATCTGCGACAACTAATGAAAAACTGTTTTTT
CDR3 protein: CASSLSATTNEKLFF

CDR3 length: 15
clone size: NA
J gene: TRBJ1-4
D gene: TRBD1
V gene: TRBV6-1
CDR3 DNA: TGTGCCAGCAGTGAAGCACGGGACAGGAGGGAAAAACTGTTTTTT
CDR3 protein: CASSEARDRREKLFF

CDR3 length: 15
clone size: NA
J gene: TRBJ2-1
D gene: TRBD2
V gene: TRBV30
CDR3 DNA: TGTGCCTACTACGGAGATAGCGGGATCTACAATGAGCAGTTCTTC
CDR3 protein: CAYYGDSGIYNEQFF

CDR3 length: 15
clone size: few
J gene: TRBJ1-2
D gene: TRBD1
V gene: TRBV3-1/TRBV3-2
CDR3 DNA: TGTGCCAGCAGCCCCCCCGACAGGGCGAACTATGGCTACACCTTC
CDR3 protein: CASSPPDRANYGYTF

CDR3 length: 16
clone size: NA
J gene: TRBJ2-1
D gene: TRBD1
V gene: TRBV5-1
CDR3 DNA: TGCGCCAGCAGCGCCCCCGGGACAGGGTGGGGAAATGAGCAGTTCTTC
CDR3 protein: CASSAPGTGWGNEQFF

CDR3 length: 15
clone size: NA
J gene: TRBJ2-5
D gene: TRBD2
V gene: TRBV7-2
CDR3 DNA: TGTGCCAGCAGCGTTAGCGGGGGGGCCCCAGAGACCCAGTACTTC
CDR3 protein: CASSVSGGAPETQYF

CDR3 length: 15
clone size: NA
J gene: TRBJ2-1
D gene: NA
V gene: TRBV4-3
CDR3 DNA: TGCGCCAGCAGCCAAGACACTACGGGGTTTAATGAGCAGTTCTTC
CDR3 protein: CASSQDTTGFNEQFF

CDR3 length: 13
clone size: NA
J gene: TRBJ2-2
D gene: NA
V gene: TRBV5-1
CDR3 DNA: TGCGCCAGCAGCGAGGATAGTACCGGGGAGCTGTTTTTT
CDR3 protein: CASSEDSTGELFF

CDR3 length: 13
clone size: NA
J gene: TRBJ1-2
D gene: NA
V gene: TRBV30
CDR3 DNA: TGTGCCTGGACCTTTGACACTAACTATGGCTACACCTTC
CDR3 protein: CAWTFDTNYGYTF

CDR3 length: 15
clone size: NA
J gene: TRBJ1-2
D gene: NA
V gene: TRBV15
CDR3 DNA: TGTGCCACCAGCAGTGGAATGGAGAAGGTCTATGGCTACACCTTC
CDR3 protein: CATSSGMEKVYGYTF

CDR3 length: 15
clone size: few
J gene: TRBJ2-7
D gene: NA
V gene: TRBV7-2
CDR3 DNA: TGTGCCAGCAGCTTAGCGCTATTTAGCGCTTACGAGCAGTACTTC
CDR3 protein: CASSLALFSAYEQYF

CDR3 length: 16
clone size: NA
J gene: TRBJ2-1
D gene: TRBD2
V gene: TRBV3-1/TRBV3-2
CDR3 DNA: TGTGCCAGCAGCCAAGCGGGGAGGGGCTCCTACAATGAGCAGTTCTTC
CDR3 protein: CASSQAGRGSYNEQFF

CDR3 length: 15
clone size: NA
J gene: TRBJ1-3
D gene: NA
V gene: TRBV6-6
CDR3 DNA: TGTGCCAGCAGTTTTGCTACAGGGACGGGAAACACCATATATTTT
CDR3 protein: CASSFATGTGNTIYF

CDR3 length: 14
clone size: NA
J gene: TRBJ1-2
D gene: NA
V gene: TRBV6-5
CDR3 DNA: TGTGCCAGCAGTTACTTAGGTCGCGAGGGGGGCTACACCTTC
CDR3 protein: CASSYLGREGGYTF

CDR3 length: 13
clone size: NA
J gene: TRBJ1-2
D gene: TRBD1
V gene: TRBV10-3
CDR3 DNA: TGTGCCATCCACAGGGGCACTAACTATGGCTACACCTTC
CDR3 protein: CAIHRGTNYGYTF

CDR3 length: 16
clone size: NA
J gene: TRBJ2-5
D gene: TRBD2
V gene: TRBV30
CDR3 DNA: TGTGCCTGGAGTAAAGGGACTAGCGGCCACCAAGAGACCCAGTACTTC
CDR3 protein: CAWSKGTSGHQETQYF

CDR3 length: 13
clone size: NA
J gene: TRBJ1-1
D gene: NA
V gene: TRBV5-4
CDR3 DNA: TGTGCCAGCAGCCCCACACAGGTGACTGAAGCTTTCTTT
CDR3 protein: CASSPTQVTEAFF

CDR3 length: 14
clone size: NA
J gene: TRBJ1-4
D gene: NA
V gene: TRBV30
CDR3 DNA: TGTGCCTGGAGTCTCGGGGGCCGGAATGAAAAACTGTTTTTT
CDR3 protein: CAWSLGGRNEKLFF

CDR3 length: 14
clone size: NA
J gene: TRBJ1-1
D gene: TRBD1
V gene: TRBV10-3
CDR3 DNA: TGTGCCATCGGCGAACAGGGGGCCAACACTGAAGCTTTCTTT
CDR3 protein: CAIGEQGANTEAFF

CDR3 length: 12
clone size: NA
J gene: TRBJ2-2
D gene: NA
V gene: TRBV5-1
CDR3 DNA: TGCGCCAGCAGCTTAGTGGCCGGGGAGCTGTTTTTT
CDR3 protein: CASSLVAGELFF

CDR3 length: 13
clone size: NA
J gene: TRBJ2-3
D gene: NA
V gene: TRBV30
CDR3 DNA: TGTGCCTGGAGGGCGGGGAGGTCGGATACGCAGTATTTT
CDR3 protein: CAWRAGRSDTQYF

CDR3 length: 15
clone size: NA
J gene: TRBJ1-5
D gene: TRBD1
V gene: TRBV4-1
CDR3 DNA: TGCGCCAGCAGCCAAGGGGACAGCTTGACTCAGCCCCAGCATTTT
CDR3 protein: CASSQGDSLTQPQHF

CDR3 length: 15
clone size: few
J gene: TRBJ1-4
D gene: NA
V gene: TRBV7-8
CDR3 DNA: TGTGCCAGCAGCTTAGCGCGGGGGACTAATGAAAAACTGTTTTTT
CDR3 protein: CASSLARGTNEKLFF

CDR3 length: 15
clone size: NA
J gene: TRBJ1-4
D gene: TRBD1
V gene: TRBV6-5
CDR3 DNA: TGTGCCAGCAGACGAACAGGGGGCGCGGGTGAAAAACTGTTTTTT
CDR3 protein: CASRRTGGAGEKLFF

CDR3 length: 15
clone size: NA
J gene: TRBJ2-5
D gene: NA
V gene: TRBV5-1
CDR3 DNA: TGCGCCAGCAGCTTTTCCGGGCAGCGGAAAGAGACCCAGTACTTC
CDR3 protein: CASSFSGQRKETQYF

CDR3 length: 15
clone size: NA
J gene: TRBJ2-7
D gene: NA
V gene: TRBV6-5
CDR3 DNA: TGTGCCAGCAGTTACTCGAGTCAGGGGTCCTACGAGCAGTACTTC
CDR3 protein: CASSYSSQGSYEQYF

CDR3 length: 12
clone size: NA
J gene: TRBJ2-1
D gene: NA
V gene: TRBV19
CDR3 DNA: TGTGCCAGTAGGGACTGGTACAATGAGCAGTTCTTC
CDR3 protein: CASRDWYNEQFF

CDR3 length: 13
clone size: NA
J gene: TRBJ1-2
D gene: NA
V gene: TRBV5-1
CDR3 DNA: TGCGCCAGCAGCTTGCCGGGATTCTATGGCTACACCTTC
CDR3 protein: CASSLPGFYGYTF